A selection of T cell receptor beta chains follows, all from one sample in a study of T cells in localized non-small cell lung cancer. The protocol was immunoSEQ multiplex PCR, while the TCRdb copy is restricted to in-frame clones and leaves out a portion. Among around 43,000 clones listed, around 87% were seen once. The sequencing used peripheral blood, collected before any cancer treatment. The receptors here all came from a man aged 18 to 50 with stage I lung adenocarcinoma. The CDR3 runs from the conserved cysteine through the conserved F or W. D genes are given only for firm matches. Rows may omit the clone size; those that give it use once, few, many or a size class.

CDR3 DNA: TGCGCCAGCAGCCCAGGACAGGGAGGAAAACTGTTTTTT; CDR3 protein: CASSPGQGGKLFF; V gene: TRBV5-1; D gene: TRBD1; J gene: TRBJ1-4; clone size: .
CDR3 DNA: TGTGCCATCAGTGTGGAGGCGAGGACGTGGCTCGAGCAGTACTTC; CDR3 protein: CAISVEARTWLEQYF; V gene: TRBV10-3; D gene: .; J gene: TRBJ2-7; clone size: .
CDR3 DNA: TGTGCCAGCACCTTCGGAGGGGGATACTACAATGAGCAGTTCTTC; CDR3 protein: CASTFGGGYYNEQFF; V gene: TRBV28; D gene: .; J gene: TRBJ2-1; clone size: .
CDR3 DNA: TGTGCCAGCAGTTACTCTGGACTAGCGGGGTCCAATGAGCAGTTCTTC; CDR3 protein: CASSYSGLAGSNEQFF; V gene: TRBV6-5; D gene: TRBD2; J gene: TRBJ2-1; clone size: .
CDR3 DNA: TGTGCCAGCAGTTTGAACCGACAGGGGGGGTTCCATGGCTACACCTTC; CDR3 protein: CASSLNRQGGFHGYTF; V gene: TRBV27; D gene: TRBD1; J gene: TRBJ1-2; clone size: .
CDR3 DNA: TGTGCCAGTACACAGGGAGCAACTAATGAAAAACTGTTTTTT; CDR3 protein: CASTQGATNEKLFF; V gene: TRBV19; D gene: .; J gene: TRBJ1-4; clone size: .
CDR3 DNA: TGCGCCAGCAGCTTAGACAGTAACTATGGCTACACCTTC; CDR3 protein: CASSLDSNYGYTF; V gene: TRBV5-1; D gene: .; J gene: TRBJ1-2; clone size: .
CDR3 DNA: TGCGCCAGCAGCTTGCGTGGGGGCTATACAGAGACCCAGTACTTC; CDR3 protein: CASSLRGGYTETQYF; V gene: TRBV5-1; D gene: .; J gene: TRBJ2-5; clone size: .
CDR3 DNA: TGTGCCAGCAGATTGGGTCACTACGAGCAGTACTTC; CDR3 protein: CASRLGHYEQYF; V gene: TRBV7-9; D gene: .; J gene: TRBJ2-7; clone size: .
CDR3 DNA: TGTGCCAGCAGCCCAACAGGTTTCAGCTCCTACAATGAGCAGTTCTTC; CDR3 protein: CASSPTGFSSYNEQFF; V gene: TRBV7-3; D gene: .; J gene: TRBJ2-1; clone size: .
CDR3 DNA: TGCAGTGCTAGTCCAGGTAAAGAAGCTTTCTTT; CDR3 protein: CSASPGKEAFF; V gene: TRBV20-1; D gene: .; J gene: TRBJ1-1; clone size: .
CDR3 DNA: TGTGCCAGCAGCCAACAGCCTAACTATGGCTACACCTTC; CDR3 protein: CASSQQPNYGYTF; V gene: TRBV7-3; D gene: .; J gene: TRBJ1-2; clone size: .
CDR3 DNA: TGTGCCTCGGGACAGGGATACAATCAGCCCCAGCATTTT; CDR3 protein: CASGQGYNQPQHF; V gene: TRBV30; D gene: TRBD1; J gene: TRBJ1-5; clone size: .
CDR3 DNA: TGTGCCAGTAGCCAGGGACGATATAATTCACCCCTCCACTTT; CDR3 protein: CASSQGRYNSPLHF; V gene: TRBV19; D gene: .; J gene: TRBJ1-6; clone size: few
CDR3 DNA: TGTGCCAGCAGTCTTAGACTAGGGGGAGCAGATACGCAGTATTTT; CDR3 protein: CASSLRLGGADTQYF; V gene: TRBV14; D gene: .; J gene: TRBJ2-3; clone size: .
CDR3 DNA: TGTGCCTGGACGACAGGGACGGGGTATGGCTACACCTTC; CDR3 protein: CAWTTGTGYGYTF; V gene: TRBV30; D gene: TRBD1; J gene: TRBJ1-2; clone size: .